One and the same sample provided the 26 T cell receptor beta chains below, sequenced in a study of cytomegalovirus exposure and HLA in healthy donors. Primers included in the PCR were 60 Vbeta and 13 Jbeta primers. Assay used: immunoSEQ multiplex PCR; TCRdb lists only in-frame clones, some missing. The profile shows approximately 180,000 clones, more than 85% of them singletons. Specimen: PBMCs. These receptors were obtained from a girl less than two years old in good health and CMV-seronegative.

This sequence joins TRBV9 and TRBJ2-3; D is ambiguous. The germline CDR1 and CDR2 sequences are SGDLS and YYNGEE. The CDR3 is 14 amino acids. Between the trimmed V and J ends, which lost 4 bases and 3 bases, there was a span of 12 bases. Here the CDR3 DNA reads TGTGCCAGCAGCCGCCTACCCGGGACAGATACGCAGTATTTT. Translated, it gives CASSRLPGTDTQYF.

In regard to this clone: The sample holds other DNA sequences that translate to the same CDR3. The chain employs TRBV6-5 and TRBJ2-7; 10 bases are shared with TRBD2. J was trimmed by 3 bases and V by 5 bases; bases with no gene match: 7. The CDR3 loop spans 15 amino acids. CDR1 MNHEY and CDR2 SVGAGI come from the germline V gene. The CDR3 region is CASSRSLAGGYEQYF. Written as DNA, the CDR3 is TGTGCCAGCAGTCGGTCCTTAGCGGGGGGCTACGAGCAGTACTTC.

The V call is TRBV19, the J call TRBJ2-5, with 15 bases lining up with TRBD2. The CDR3 is made up of 17 amino acids. Trimming took 1 base from V and 5 from J; bases not matched to a gene: 5. CDR1 and CDR2 (germline): LNHDA, SQIVND (reference sequence). CDR3: CASSIAGTSGGYETQYF. As DNA, the CDR3 is TGTGCCAGTAGTATAGCCGGGACTAGCGGGGGGTACGAGACCCAGTACTTC.

V and J are TRBV7-9 and TRBJ2-1; D possibly corresponds to TRBD2 (6 bases). V lost 5 bases and J lost 8, with 16 bases in between. CDR3 length: 14 residues. Germline CDR1 is SEHNR and CDR2 is FQNEAQ (reference sequence). In nucleotides, the CDR3 is TGTGCCAGCAGCCCACAGGAGGGTCGAGATGAGCAGTTCTTC. Translating it yields CASSPQEGRDEQFF.

J is TRBJ1-2 and V is TRBV19; 8 bases fit TRBD1. Trimming cost V 4 bases and J 9 bases; bases outside gene matches: 10. CDR1 is LNHDA, CDR2 SQIVND, per germline (reference sequence). This CDR3 contains 14 residues. The CDR3 region is CASSTLDRGWSYTF. The CDR3 DNA sequence: TGTGCCAGTAGTACCCTAGACAGGGGATGGAGCTACACCTTC.

The V call is TRBV6-5, the J call TRBJ1-2; tentative D call: TRBD1 (5 bases). The germline V and J ends were trimmed by 0 bases and 12 bases, with 17 bases remaining between them. The CDR3 runs 14 residues. Germline values: CDR1 MNHEY, CDR2 SVGAGI. CDR3 coding DNA: TGTGCCAGCAGTTACTCCGTGACAGTCGCAGCAAACACCTTC. Its translation is CASSYSVTVAANTF.

The gene calls are TRBV30 and TRBJ1-1; a weak D match, TRBD1 (5 bases). The CDR3 totals 15 residues. Trimming took off 4 bases at V and 3 bases at J, with 18 bases between the two ends. In germline, CDR1 is GTSNPN, CDR2 SVGIG (reference sequence). The CDR3 DNA follows: TGTGCCTGGAAAGGACGCGGGGCGGTCGACACTGAAGCTTTCTTT. Encoded protein: CAWKGRGAVDTEAFF.

V is TRBV19 and J is TRBJ1-3, with a weak D call TRBD1 (6 bases). Trimming removed 6 bases from V and 2 bases from J, with 20 bases in between. Looked up from germline, CDR1 is LNHDA and CDR2 is SQIVND (reference sequence). The CDR3 is 17 residues long. The CDR3 DNA follows: TGTGCCAGTAGGAGACCGGGACACACACGGACTGGAAACACCATATATTTT. Amino acid sequence: CASRRPGHTRTGNTIYF.

The chain employs TRBV15 and TRBJ2-7; the match to TRBD2 covers 7 bases. Germline V gene data show CDR1 as LNHNV and CDR2 as YYDKDF (reference sequence). The V segment lost 3 bases and the J segment 0 bases; nucleotides outside the gene matches: 5. There are 15 residues in the CDR3. DNA of the CDR3: TGTGCCACCAGCAGCGAACTAGCGACCTCCTACGAGCAGTACTTC. Translated: CATSSELATSYEQYF.

This chain uses TRBV27 with TRBJ1-4; D is ambiguous. Trimming removed 5 bases at V and 2 bases at J, with 12 bases between. CDR1 MNHEY and CDR2 SMNVEV come from the germline V gene (reference sequence). The CDR3 runs to 15 residues. The CDR3 DNA follows: TGTGCCAGCAGTCCCCTTGGCGGCACTAATGAAAAACTGTTTTTT. Its translation is CASSPLGGTNEKLFF.

CDR3 loop: CASSQEDSSGNTIYF. CDR3 sequence (DNA): TGCGCCAGCAGCCAAGAGGACAGCTCTGGAAACACCATATATTTT. V usage is TRBV4-1 and J usage is TRBJ1-3; a possible D gene is TRBD1 (6 bases). The length of the CDR3 is 15 residues. Germline CDR1 and CDR2: MGHRA and YSYEKL. The V end was cut by 0 bases, the J end by 0 bases, with 6 bases between.

The J gene is TRBJ2-2, the V gene TRBV7-8; TRBD2 aligns across 13 bases. CDR1 SGHVS and CDR2 FQNEAQ come from the germline V gene. The junction had 7 bases not matched to a gene; V was cut back by 6 bases and J by 6 bases. The length of the CDR3 is 16 residues. The CDR3 loop reads CASSPGTSGNSGELFF. In DNA form, the CDR3 reads TGTGCCAGCAGTCCCGGGACTAGCGGGAATTCCGGGGAGCTGTTTTTT.

The J gene is TRBJ1-2, the V gene TRBV2, with D unresolved. In germline, CDR1 is SNHLY, CDR2 FYNNEI. The CDR3 is 14 residues long. V dropped 6 bases and J dropped 5 bases, with 16 bases sitting between them. The CDR3 loop is CASRALEGRYGYTF. The CDR3 DNA sequence: TGTGCCAGCAGGGCTTTGGAGGGCCGATATGGCTACACCTTC.

This chain uses TRBV2 with TRBJ2-7; TRBD1 might be the D (6 bases). The CDR3 has 13 amino acids. The germline V gene encodes CDR1 SNHLY and CDR2 FYNNEI. Trimming pared 8 bases from V and 3 bases from J, leaving 14 bases between. The CDR3: CASQGPDLYEQYF. The CDR3 nucleotides read TGTGCCAGCCAGGGGCCAGATCTCTACGAGCAGTACTTC.

The J gene is TRBJ1-2, the V gene TRBV6-6; D possibly corresponds to TRBD1 (5 bases). CDR1 is MNHNY, CDR2 SVGAGI, per germline (reference sequence). V was clipped by 6 bases and J by 2 bases, with 16 bases between them. The length of the CDR3 is 15 residues. Here the CDR3 DNA reads TGTGCCAGCAGGCCCCCCTTTAGGGGCAACTATGGCTACACCTTC. Its protein is CASRPPFRGNYGYTF.

This clone was counted between two and nine times. The chain joins TRBV5-4 to TRBJ2-7, with 7 bases matching TRBD1. CDR3 length equals 16 residues. V was pared by 0 bases and J by 6 bases, with 12 bases of the junction left unmatched. Germline V lookup: CDR1 SGHNT, CDR2 YYREEE (reference sequence). CDR3: CASSLAGQAPASEQYF. The DNA for the CDR3 is TGTGCCAGCAGCTTGGCAGGACAGGCACCAGCATCCGAGCAGTACTTC. The whole variable domain, remainder taken from reference TRBV5-4 and TRBJ2-7, is ETGVTQSPTHLIKTRGQQVTLRCSSQSGHNTVSWYQQALGQGPQFIFQYYREEENGRGNFPPRFSGLQFPNYSSELNVNALELDDSALYLCASSLAGQAPASEQYFGPGTRLTVT.

The chain uses TRBV4-2 and TRBJ2-1, with 7 bases lining up with TRBD2. CDR1 LGHNA and CDR2 YNFKEQ come from the germline V gene. Trimming removed 4 bases from V and 6 bases from J; junction bases left unmatched: 9. The CDR3 extends over 15 amino acids. The CDR3 DNA follows: TGTGCCAGCAGCCCAGCGGGGCTCGGAATCAATGAGCAGTTCTTC. This encodes CASSPAGLGINEQFF.

The chain carries TRBV10-2 and TRBJ2-7; 10 bases match TRBD2. V shed 5 bases, J shed 2 bases, and the junction held 6 bases outside the gene matches. Germline V lookup: CDR1 WSHSY, CDR2 SAAADI. This CDR3 comprises 15 residues. The CDR3 protein is CASSLGLAETYEQYF. The CDR3 nucleotides read TGCGCCAGCAGTTTAGGACTAGCGGAAACCTACGAGCAGTACTTC.

CDR3 sequence: CASSQSGVEDEQYF. Here the CDR3 DNA reads TGTGCCAGCAGCCAGAGCGGGGTAGAGGACGAGCAGTACTTC. The V call is TRBV5-6, the J call TRBJ2-7; 7 bases agree with TRBD2. Germline assignment: CDR1 SGHDT and CDR2 YYEEEE. The CDR3 covers 14 residues. After removal of 4 bases from V and 5 bases from J, the junction contained 9 bases not matched to a gene. The entire variable domain, with the rest obtained from reference TRBV5-6 and TRBJ2-7, is as follows: DAGVTQSPTHLIKTRGQQVTLRCSPKSGHDTVSWYQQALGQGPQFIFQYYEEEERQRGNFPDRFSGHQFPNYSSELNVNALLLGDSALYLCASSQSGVEDEQYFGPGTRLTVT.

V usage is TRBV30 and J usage is TRBJ2-5; 13 bases fit TRBD2. Germline CDR1 reads GTSNPN; CDR2 reads SVGIG (reference sequence). CDR3 length: 14 amino acids. V gave up 8 bases and J gave up 2 bases; unmatched junction bases: 5. CDR3 DNA: TGTGCCGGACGACTAGCGGGAGGACAAGAGACCCAGTACTTC. This translates into CAGRLAGGQETQYF. Full variable domain (rest looked up from reference TRBV30 and TRBJ2-5): SQTIHQWPATLVQPVGSPLSLECTVEGTSNPNLYWYRQAAGRGLQLLFYSVGIGQISSEVPQNLSASRPQDRQFILSSKKLLLSDSGFYLCAGRLAGGQETQYFGPGTRLLVL.

In its sample, this clone was seen once. This chain uses TRBV4-2 with TRBJ2-1; possible D gene TRBD2, 6 bases. The V gene's germline CDR1 is LGHNA and CDR2 YNFKEQ. The CDR3 totals 17 residues. The V end was cut by 0 bases, the J end by 4 bases, with 16 bases between. The CDR3 loop is CASSQDRASVGYNEQFF. CDR3 DNA: TGTGCCAGCAGCCAAGATCGTGCTAGCGTTGGGTACAATGAGCAGTTCTTC.

The chain links TRBV5-8 to TRBJ2-3; a possible D gene is TRBD1 (5 bases). The CDR3 is made up of 14 amino acids. The V end was cut by 4 bases, the J end by 4 bases, with 13 bases between. Germline V CDR1 and CDR2: SGHTS, YDEGEE. This CDR3 reads CASSGMLGADTQYF. The CDR3 DNA reads as TGTGCCAGCAGCGGAATGCTAGGGGCAGATACGCAGTATTTT.

Concerning this clone itself: The junction departs from the called germline gene at one end, perhaps through a read error. V and J are TRBV7-9 and TRBJ1-2; a possible D gene is TRBD1 (6 bases). CDR3 size: 13 residues. Per the germline V gene, CDR1 is SEHNR and CDR2 is FQNEAQ (reference sequence). CDR3 nucleotides: TGTTCCAGCAGCTTAGGGGGAGGCTATGGCTACACCTTC. Encoded protein: CSSSLGGGYGYTF.

The chain links TRBV7-2 to TRBJ2-4, with 8 bases matching TRBD2. Germline values: CDR1 SGHTA, CDR2 FQGNSA. Unmatched junction bases numbered 8, after V lost 5 bases and J lost 2 bases. This CDR3 contains 16 residues. The CDR3 DNA follows: TGTGCCAGCAGCGTCGGGAGGGGAAGGCCCAAAAACATTCAGTACTTC. Translating gives CASSVGRGRPKNIQYF. Filled out from reference TRBV7-2 and TRBJ2-4, the complete variable domain reads GAGVSQSPSNKVTEKGKDVELRCDPISGHTALYWYRQSLGQGLEFLIYFQGNSAPDKSGLPSDRFSAERTGGSVSTLTIQRTQQEDSAVYLCASSVGRGRPKNIQYFGAGTRLSVL.

CDR3 nucleotide sequence: TGTGCCAGCTCACCAGTACGTTGGGCCAGGATCACAGATACGCAGTATTTT. This encodes CASSPVRWARITDTQYF. The gene calls are TRBV18 and TRBJ2-3; D is unclear. Germline V CDR1 and CDR2: KGHSH, LQKENI. The CDR3 is 17 amino acids. Deletions cut 2 bases from V and 2 bases from J, with 17 bases between.

The rearrangement links TRBV15 to TRBJ1-2; TRBD1 matches 8 bases. In germline, CDR1 is LNHNV, CDR2 YYDKDF (reference sequence). The V segment lost 3 bases and the J segment 4 bases; nucleotides outside the gene matches: 7. The CDR3 length is 15 residues. The CDR3 DNA follows: TGTGCCACCAGCAGGGACAGGGCAGGTTCCTATGGCTACACCTTC. Amino acids: CATSRDRAGSYGYTF.